This paragraph reports one T cell receptor (beta chain). Its target is not known. TCRdb keeps only in-frame clones here, not all; method: immunoSEQ multiplex PCR. The sample has 75,000 to 95,000 clones, around 87% seen once. The source of the sample is a study of OX40 agonist ivuxolimab in advanced cancers. In the study overall: Two cutaneous melanoma patients and one hepatocellular carcinoma patient, three in all, had partial responses.

The length of the CDR3 is 16 residues. Germline V lookup: CDR1 SGHTA, CDR2 FQGNSA. The V and J ends lost 2 bases and 0 bases respectively, with 10 bases between them. Findings and limits, study-wide: There were, on average, more expanded clones in CD8+ T cells than in CD4+.

The TCR was taken from an adult with an advanced solid tumor such as melanoma, head and neck, liver or kidney cancer. The chain employs TRBV7-2 and TRBJ2-2; perhaps TRBD2 as D (6 bases). The source material was CD4+ or CD8+ T cells sorted from blood, sampled in a trial of the OX40 agonist ivuxolimab. This CDR3 reads CASSLLGGANTGELFF. The CDR3 coding sequence is TGTGCCAGCAGCTTATTGGGCGGGGCGAACACCGGGGAGCTGTTTTTT.